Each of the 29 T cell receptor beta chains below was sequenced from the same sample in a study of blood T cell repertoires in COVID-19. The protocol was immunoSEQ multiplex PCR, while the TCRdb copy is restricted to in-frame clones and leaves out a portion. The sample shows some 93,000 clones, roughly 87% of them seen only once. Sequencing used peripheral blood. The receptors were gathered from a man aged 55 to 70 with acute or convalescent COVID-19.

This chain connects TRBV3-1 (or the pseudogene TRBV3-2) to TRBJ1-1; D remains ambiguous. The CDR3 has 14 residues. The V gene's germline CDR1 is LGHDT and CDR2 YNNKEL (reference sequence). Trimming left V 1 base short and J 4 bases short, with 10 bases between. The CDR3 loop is CASSQGHRGTEAFF. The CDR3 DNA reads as TGTGCCAGCAGCCAAGGGCACCGGGGCACTGAAGCTTTCTTT.

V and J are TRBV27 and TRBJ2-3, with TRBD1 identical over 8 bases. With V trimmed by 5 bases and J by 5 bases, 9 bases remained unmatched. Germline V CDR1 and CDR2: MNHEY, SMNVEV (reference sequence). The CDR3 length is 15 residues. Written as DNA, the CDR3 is TGTGCCAGCAGTACCCGACAGGGGCCTTTAGATACGCAGTATTTT. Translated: CASSTRQGPLDTQYF.

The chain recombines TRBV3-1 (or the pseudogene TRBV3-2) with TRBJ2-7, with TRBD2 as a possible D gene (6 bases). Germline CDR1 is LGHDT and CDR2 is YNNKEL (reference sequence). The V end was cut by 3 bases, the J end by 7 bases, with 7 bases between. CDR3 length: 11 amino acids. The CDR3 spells CASSHGGEQYF. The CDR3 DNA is TGTGCCAGCAGCCATGGGGGGGAGCAGTACTTC.

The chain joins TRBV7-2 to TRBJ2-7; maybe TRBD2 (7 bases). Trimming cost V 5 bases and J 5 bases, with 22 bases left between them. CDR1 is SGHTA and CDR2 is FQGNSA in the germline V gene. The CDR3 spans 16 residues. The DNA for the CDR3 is TGTGCCAGCAGCCCAGACCCACGGGGGGCGAAAAACGAGCAGTACTTC. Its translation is CASSPDPRGAKNEQYF.

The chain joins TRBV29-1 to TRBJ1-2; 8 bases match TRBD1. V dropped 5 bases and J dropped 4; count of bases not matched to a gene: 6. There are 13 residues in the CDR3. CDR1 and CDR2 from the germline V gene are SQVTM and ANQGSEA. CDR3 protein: CSVLQGGTYGYTF. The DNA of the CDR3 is TGCAGCGTTTTACAGGGGGGGACCTATGGCTACACCTTC.

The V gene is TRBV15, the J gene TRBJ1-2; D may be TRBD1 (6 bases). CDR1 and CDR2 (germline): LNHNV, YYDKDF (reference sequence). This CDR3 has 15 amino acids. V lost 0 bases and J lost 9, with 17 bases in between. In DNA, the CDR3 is TGTGCCACCAGCAGAGAAAATAGGGACATTTTTAGCTACACCTTC. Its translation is CATSRENRDIFSYTF.

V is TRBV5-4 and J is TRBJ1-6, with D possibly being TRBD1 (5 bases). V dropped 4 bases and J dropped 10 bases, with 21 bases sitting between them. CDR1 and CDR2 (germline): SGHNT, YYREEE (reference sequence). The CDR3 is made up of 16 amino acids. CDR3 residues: CASSLGPRGEVSPLHF. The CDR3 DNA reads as TGTGCCAGCAGCCTAGGGCCGCGGGGGGAAGTATCACCCCTCCACTTT.

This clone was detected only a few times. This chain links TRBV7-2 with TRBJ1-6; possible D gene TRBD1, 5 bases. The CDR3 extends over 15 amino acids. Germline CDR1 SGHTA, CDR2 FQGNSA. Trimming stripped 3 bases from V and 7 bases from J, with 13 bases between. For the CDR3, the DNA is TGTGCCAGCAGCTTTCCCGACAAGGGGAATTCACCCCTCCACTTT. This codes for CASSFPDKGNSPLHF.

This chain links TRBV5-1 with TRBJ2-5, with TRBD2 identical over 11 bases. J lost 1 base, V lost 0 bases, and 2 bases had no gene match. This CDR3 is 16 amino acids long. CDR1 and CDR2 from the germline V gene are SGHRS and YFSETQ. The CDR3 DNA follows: TGCGCCAGCAGCTTGGTAGCGGGAGGGCCCCAAGAGACCCAGTACTTC. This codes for CASSLVAGGPQETQYF.

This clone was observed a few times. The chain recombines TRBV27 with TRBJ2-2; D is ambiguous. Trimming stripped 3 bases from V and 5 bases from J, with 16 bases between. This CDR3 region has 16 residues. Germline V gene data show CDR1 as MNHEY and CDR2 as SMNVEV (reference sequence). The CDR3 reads CASSFSVLFGTGELFF. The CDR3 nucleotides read TGTGCCAGCAGTTTTTCGGTTCTGTTCGGGACCGGGGAGCTGTTTTTT.

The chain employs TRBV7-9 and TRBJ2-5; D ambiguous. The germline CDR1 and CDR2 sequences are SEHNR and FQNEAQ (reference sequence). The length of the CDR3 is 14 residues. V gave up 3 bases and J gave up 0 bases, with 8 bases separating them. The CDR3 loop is CASSFPEYQETQYF. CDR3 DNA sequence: TGTGCCAGCAGCTTTCCGGAGTACCAAGAGACCCAGTACTTC. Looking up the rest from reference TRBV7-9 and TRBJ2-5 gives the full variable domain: DTGVSQNPRHKITKRGQNVTFRCDPISEHNRLYWYRQTLGQGPEFLTYFQNEAQLEKSRLLSDRFSAERPKGSFSTLEIQRTEQGDSAMYLCASSFPEYQETQYFGPGTRLLVL.

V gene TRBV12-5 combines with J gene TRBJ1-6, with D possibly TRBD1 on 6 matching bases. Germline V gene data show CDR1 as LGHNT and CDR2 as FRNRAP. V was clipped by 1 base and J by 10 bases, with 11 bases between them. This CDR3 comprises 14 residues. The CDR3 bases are TGTGCTAGTGGTTTGGGGCAGGGGAACTCACCCCTCCACTTT. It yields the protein CASGLGQGNSPLHF.

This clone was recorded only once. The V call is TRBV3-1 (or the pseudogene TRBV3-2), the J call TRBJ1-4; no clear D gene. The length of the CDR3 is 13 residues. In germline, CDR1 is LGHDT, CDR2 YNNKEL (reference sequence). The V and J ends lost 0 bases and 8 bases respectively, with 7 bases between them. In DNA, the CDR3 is TGTGCCAGCAGCCAAGATAATCAGGAAAAACTGTTTTTT. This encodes CASSQDNQEKLFF.

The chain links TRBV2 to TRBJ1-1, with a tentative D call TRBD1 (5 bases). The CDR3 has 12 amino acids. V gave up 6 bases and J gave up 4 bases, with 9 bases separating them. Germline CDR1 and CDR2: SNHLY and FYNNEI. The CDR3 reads CASSLQATEAFF. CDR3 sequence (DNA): TGTGCCAGCAGCTTACAGGCCACTGAAGCTTTCTTT.

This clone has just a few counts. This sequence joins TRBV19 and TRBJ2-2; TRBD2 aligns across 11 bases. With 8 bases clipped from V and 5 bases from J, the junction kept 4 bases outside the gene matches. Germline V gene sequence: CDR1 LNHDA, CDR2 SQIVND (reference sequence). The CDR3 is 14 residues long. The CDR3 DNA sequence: TGTGCCAGTCAGACTAGCGGGGTAACCGGGGAGCTGTTTTTT. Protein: CASQTSGVTGELFF.

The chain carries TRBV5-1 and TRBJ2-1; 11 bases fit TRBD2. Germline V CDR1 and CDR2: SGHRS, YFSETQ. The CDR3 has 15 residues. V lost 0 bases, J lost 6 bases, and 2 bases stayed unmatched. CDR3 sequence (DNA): TGCGCCAGCAGCTTGGCACTAGCGGGAGCCAATGAGCAGTTCTTC. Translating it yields CASSLALAGANEQFF.

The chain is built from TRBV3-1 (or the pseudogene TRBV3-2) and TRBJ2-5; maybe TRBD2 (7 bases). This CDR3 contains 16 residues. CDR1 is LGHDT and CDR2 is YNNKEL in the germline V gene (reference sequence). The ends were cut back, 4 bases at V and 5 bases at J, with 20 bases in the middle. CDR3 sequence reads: CASSLPGGRAGETQYF. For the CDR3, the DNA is TGTGCCAGCAGCCTCCCCGGGGGGCGAGCAGGGGAGACCCAGTACTTC.

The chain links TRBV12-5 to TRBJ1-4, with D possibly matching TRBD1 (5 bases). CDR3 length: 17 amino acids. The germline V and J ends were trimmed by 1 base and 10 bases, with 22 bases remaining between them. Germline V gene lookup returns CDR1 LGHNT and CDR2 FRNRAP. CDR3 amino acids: CASGLGDLGLTSGKLFF. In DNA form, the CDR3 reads TGTGCTAGTGGTTTGGGAGACCTGGGACTTACCTCTGGAAAACTGTTTTTT. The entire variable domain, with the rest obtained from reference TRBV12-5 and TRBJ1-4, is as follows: DARVTQTPRHKVTEMGQEVTMRCQPILGHNTVFWYRQTMMQGLELLAYFRNRAPLDDSGMPKDRFSAEMPDATLATLKIQPSEPRDSAVYFCASGLGDLGLTSGKLFFGSGTQLSVL.

CDR3 in amino acids: CASSPRTGSRADTQYF. In DNA, the CDR3 is TGTGCCAGCTCACCAAGGACAGGATCAAGGGCAGATACGCAGTATTTT. The chain combines TRBV18 with TRBJ2-3; 7 bases line up with TRBD1. This CDR3 region has 16 residues. CDR1 and CDR2 from the germline V gene are KGHSH and LQKENI. The J segment lost 4 bases and the V segment lost 2 bases, leaving 9 bases of the junction unmatched.

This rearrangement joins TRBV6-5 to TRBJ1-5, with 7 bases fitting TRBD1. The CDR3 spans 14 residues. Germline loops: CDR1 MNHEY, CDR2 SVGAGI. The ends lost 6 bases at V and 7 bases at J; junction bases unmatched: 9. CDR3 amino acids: CASRVGQASQPQHF. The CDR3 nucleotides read TGTGCCAGCAGGGTCGGACAGGCCAGCCAGCCCCAGCATTTT.

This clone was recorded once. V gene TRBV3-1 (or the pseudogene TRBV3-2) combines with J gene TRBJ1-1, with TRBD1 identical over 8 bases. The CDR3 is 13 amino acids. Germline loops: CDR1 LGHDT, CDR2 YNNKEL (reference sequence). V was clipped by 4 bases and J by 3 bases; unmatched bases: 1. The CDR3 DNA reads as TGTGCCAGCAGCCTGACAGGGGACACTGAAGCTTTCTTT. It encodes CASSLTGDTEAFF.

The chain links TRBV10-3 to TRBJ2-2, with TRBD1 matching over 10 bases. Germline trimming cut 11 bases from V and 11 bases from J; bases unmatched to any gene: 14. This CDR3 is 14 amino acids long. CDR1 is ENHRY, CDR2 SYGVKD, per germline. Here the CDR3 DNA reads TGTGCCTCGGAGTTTGGACAGGGGGGCGGTGAGCTGTTTTTT. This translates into CASEFGQGGGELFF.

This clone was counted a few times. CDR3 amino acids: CASSQQGANYGYTF. For the CDR3, the DNA is TGTGCCAGCAGCCAGCAGGGGGCGAACTATGGCTACACCTTC. The V gene is TRBV3-1 (or the pseudogene TRBV3-2), the J gene TRBJ1-2; 8 positions agree with TRBD1. Germline CDR1 reads LGHDT; CDR2 reads YNNKEL (reference sequence). J lost 2 bases, V lost 3 bases, and 2 bases had no gene match. The CDR3 spans 14 residues.

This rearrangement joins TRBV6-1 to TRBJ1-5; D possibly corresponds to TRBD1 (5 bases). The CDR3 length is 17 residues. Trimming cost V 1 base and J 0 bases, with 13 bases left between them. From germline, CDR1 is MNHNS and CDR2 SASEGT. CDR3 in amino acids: CASSEVWTLYSNQPQHF. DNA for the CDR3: TGTGCCAGCAGTGAAGTCTGGACACTTTATAGCAATCAGCCCCAGCATTTT.

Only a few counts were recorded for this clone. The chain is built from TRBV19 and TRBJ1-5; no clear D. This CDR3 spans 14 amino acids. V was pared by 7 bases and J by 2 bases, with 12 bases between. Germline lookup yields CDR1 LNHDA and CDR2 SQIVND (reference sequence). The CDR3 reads CASTRGDGNQPQHF. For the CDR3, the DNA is TGTGCCAGTACCCGAGGAGATGGCAATCAGCCCCAGCATTTT.

DNA for the CDR3: TGTGCCAGCAGCGTAGAGGGGGACCGCGAGCAGTACTTC. It encodes CASSVEGDREQYF. The chain recombines TRBV9 with TRBJ2-7, with D tentatively TRBD1 (6 bases). The CDR3 totals 13 residues. CDR1 and CDR2 from the germline V gene are SGDLS and YYNGEE. Trimming pared 0 bases from V and 6 bases from J, leaving 10 bases between. The whole variable domain, filled in from reference TRBV9 and TRBJ2-7, reads DSGVTQTPKHLITATGQRVTLRCSPRSGDLSVYWYQQSLDQGLQFLIQYYNGEERAKGNILERFSAQQFPDLHSELNLSSLELGDSALYFCASSVEGDREQYFGPGTRLTVT.

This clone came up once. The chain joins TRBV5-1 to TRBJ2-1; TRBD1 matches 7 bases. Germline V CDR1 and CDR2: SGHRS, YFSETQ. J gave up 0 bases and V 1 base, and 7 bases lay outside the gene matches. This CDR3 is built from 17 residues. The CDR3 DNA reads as TGCGCCAGCAGCTTGCTGGGACAGTTAAGCTCCTACAATGAGCAGTTCTTC. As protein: CASSLLGQLSSYNEQFF.

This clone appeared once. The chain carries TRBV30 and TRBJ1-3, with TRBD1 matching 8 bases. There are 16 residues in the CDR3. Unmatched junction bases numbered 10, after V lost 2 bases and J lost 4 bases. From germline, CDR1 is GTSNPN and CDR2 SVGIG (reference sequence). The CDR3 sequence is CAWSHPAGGYGNTIYF. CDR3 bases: TGTGCCTGGAGTCACCCTGCAGGGGGCTACGGAAACACCATATATTTT. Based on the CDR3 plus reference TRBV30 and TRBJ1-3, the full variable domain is SQTIHQWPATLVQPVGSPLSLECTVEGTSNPNLYWYRQAAGRGLQLLFYSVGIGQISSEVPQNLSASRPQDRQFILSSKKLLLSDSGFYLCAWSHPAGGYGNTIYFGEGSWLTVV.

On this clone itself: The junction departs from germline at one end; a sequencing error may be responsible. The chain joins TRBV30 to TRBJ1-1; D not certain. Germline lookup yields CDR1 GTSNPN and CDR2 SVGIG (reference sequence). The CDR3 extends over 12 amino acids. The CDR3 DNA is TGTGCCTGGAGTGTAGAGGCCAAAGCCGACGTATTT. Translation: CAWSVEAKADVF. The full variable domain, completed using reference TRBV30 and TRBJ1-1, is SQTIHQWPATLVQPVGSPLSLECTVEGTSNPNLYWYRQAAGRGLQLLFYSVGIGQISSEVPQNLSASRPQDRQFILSSKKLLLSDSGFYLCAWSVEAKADVFGQGTRLTVV.